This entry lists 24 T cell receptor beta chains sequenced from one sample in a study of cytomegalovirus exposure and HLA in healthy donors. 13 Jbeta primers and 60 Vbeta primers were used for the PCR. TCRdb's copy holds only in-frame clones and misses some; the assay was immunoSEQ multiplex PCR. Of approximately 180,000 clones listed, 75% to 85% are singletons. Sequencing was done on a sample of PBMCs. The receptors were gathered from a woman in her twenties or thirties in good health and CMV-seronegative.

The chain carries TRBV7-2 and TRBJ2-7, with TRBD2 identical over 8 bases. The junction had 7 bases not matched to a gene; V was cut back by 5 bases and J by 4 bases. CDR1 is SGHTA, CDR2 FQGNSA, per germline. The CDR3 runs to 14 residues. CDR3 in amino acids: CASSTRGGPYEQYF. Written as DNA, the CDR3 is TGTGCCAGCAGCACCCGGGGGGGGCCATACGAGCAGTACTTC.

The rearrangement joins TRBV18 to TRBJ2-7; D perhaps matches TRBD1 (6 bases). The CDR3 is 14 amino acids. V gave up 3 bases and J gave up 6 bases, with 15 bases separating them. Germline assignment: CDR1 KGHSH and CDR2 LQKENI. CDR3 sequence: CASSPGQGNSEQYF. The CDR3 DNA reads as TGTGCCAGCTCACCTGGGCAGGGGAATAGCGAGCAGTACTTC.

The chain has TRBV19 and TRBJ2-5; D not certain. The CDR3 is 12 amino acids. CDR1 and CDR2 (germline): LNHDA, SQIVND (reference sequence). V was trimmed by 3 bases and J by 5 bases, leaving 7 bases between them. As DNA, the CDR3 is TGTGCCAGTAGTATGGGCGTCGAGACCCAGTACTTC. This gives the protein CASSMGVETQYF.

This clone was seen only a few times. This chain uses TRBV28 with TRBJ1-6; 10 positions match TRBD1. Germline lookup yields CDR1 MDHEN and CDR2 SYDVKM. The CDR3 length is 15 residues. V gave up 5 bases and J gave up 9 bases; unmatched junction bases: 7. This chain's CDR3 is CASSMETGGASPLHF. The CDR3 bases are TGTGCCAGCAGTATGGAGACAGGGGGCGCTTCACCCCTCCACTTT.

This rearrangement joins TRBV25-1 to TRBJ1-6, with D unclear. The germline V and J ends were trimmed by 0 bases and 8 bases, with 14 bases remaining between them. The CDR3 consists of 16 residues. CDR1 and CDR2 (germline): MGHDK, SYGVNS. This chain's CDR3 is CASSEYRGVEYSPLHF. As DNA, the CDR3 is TGTGCCAGCAGTGAATATAGAGGCGTGGAGTATTCACCCCTCCACTTT.

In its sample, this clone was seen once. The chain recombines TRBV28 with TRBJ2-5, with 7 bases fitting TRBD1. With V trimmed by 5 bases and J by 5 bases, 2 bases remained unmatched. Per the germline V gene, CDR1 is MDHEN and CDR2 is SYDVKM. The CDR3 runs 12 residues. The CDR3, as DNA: TGTGCCAGCAGTCTGGACAGGGAGACCCAGTACTTC. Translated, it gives CASSLDRETQYF.

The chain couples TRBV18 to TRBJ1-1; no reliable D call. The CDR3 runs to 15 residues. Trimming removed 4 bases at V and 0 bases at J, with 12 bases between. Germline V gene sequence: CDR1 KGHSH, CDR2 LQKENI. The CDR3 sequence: CASSLDGEMNTEAFF. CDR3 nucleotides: TGTGCCAGCTCACTAGATGGTGAGATGAACACTGAAGCTTTCTTT.

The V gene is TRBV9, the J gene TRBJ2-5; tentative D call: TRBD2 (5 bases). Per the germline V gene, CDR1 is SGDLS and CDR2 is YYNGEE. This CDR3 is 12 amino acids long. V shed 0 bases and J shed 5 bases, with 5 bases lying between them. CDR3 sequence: CASSVGEETQYF. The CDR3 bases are TGTGCCAGCAGCGTAGGGGAGGAGACCCAGTACTTC. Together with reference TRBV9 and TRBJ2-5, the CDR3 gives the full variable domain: DSGVTQTPKHLITATGQRVTLRCSPRSGDLSVYWYQQSLDQGLQFLIQYYNGEERAKGNILERFSAQQFPDLHSELNLSSLELGDSALYFCASSVGEETQYFGPGTRLLVL.

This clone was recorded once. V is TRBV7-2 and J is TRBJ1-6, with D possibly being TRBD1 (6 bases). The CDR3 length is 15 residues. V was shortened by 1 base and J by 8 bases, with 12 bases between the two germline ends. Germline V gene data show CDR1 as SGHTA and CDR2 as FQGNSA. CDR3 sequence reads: CASSLGRTADSPLHF. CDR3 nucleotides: TGTGCCAGCAGCTTAGGCAGGACAGCGGATTCACCCCTCCACTTT.

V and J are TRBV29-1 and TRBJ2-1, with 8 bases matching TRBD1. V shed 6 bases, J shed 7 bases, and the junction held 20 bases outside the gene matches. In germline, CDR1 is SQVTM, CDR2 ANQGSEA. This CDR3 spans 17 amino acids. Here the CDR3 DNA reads TGCAGCGTCGGCCTAAACTCAGGGGGCAGTTTTTCGAATGAGCAGTTCTTC. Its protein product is CSVGLNSGGSFSNEQFF.

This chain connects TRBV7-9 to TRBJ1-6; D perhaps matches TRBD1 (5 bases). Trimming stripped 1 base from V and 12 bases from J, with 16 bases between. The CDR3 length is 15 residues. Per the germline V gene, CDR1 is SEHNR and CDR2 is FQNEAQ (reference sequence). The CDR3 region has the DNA TGTGCCAGCAGCTTAGATGGGGCTATTAAGAGACCCCTCCACTTT. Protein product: CASSLDGAIKRPLHF.

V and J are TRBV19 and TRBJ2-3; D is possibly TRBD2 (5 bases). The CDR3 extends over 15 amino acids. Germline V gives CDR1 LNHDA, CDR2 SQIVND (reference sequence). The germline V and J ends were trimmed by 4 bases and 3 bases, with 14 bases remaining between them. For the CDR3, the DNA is TGTGCCAGTAGTACTACTAGTTTCGGAACAGATACGCAGTATTTT. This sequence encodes CASSTTSFGTDTQYF. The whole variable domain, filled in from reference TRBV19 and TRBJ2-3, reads DGGITQSPKYLFRKEGQNVTLSCEQNLNHDAMYWYRQDPGQGLRLIYYSQIVNDFQKGDIAEGYSVSREKKESFPLTVTSAQKNPTAFYLCASSTTSFGTDTQYFGPGTRLTVL.

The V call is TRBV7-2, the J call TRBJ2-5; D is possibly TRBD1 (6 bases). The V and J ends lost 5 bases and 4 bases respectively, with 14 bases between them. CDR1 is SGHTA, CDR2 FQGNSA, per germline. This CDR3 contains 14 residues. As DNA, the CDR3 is TGTGCCAGCAGCCAGGACAGAGCCACAGAGACCCAGTACTTC. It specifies CASSQDRATETQYF.

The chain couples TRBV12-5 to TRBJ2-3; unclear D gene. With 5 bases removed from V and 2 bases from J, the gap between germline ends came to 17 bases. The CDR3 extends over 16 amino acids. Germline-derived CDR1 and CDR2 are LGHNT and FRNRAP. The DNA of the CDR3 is TGTGCTAGTGGTACGCACGCGATGCCTCACACAGATACGCAGTATTTT. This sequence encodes CASGTHAMPHTDTQYF.

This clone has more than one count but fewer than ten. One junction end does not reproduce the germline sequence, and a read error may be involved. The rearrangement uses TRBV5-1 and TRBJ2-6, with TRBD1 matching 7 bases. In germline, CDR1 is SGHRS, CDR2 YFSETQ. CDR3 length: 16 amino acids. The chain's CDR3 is CASSSGTEPGANGLTF. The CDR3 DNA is TGCGCCAGCAGCTCTGGGACAGAACCTGGGGCCAACGGCCTGACTTTC.

The CDR3 DNA is TGTGCCAGCTCACCAAGTTTCGGGGACAGTCAGTACTTC. It yields the protein CASSPSFGDSQYF. This chain joins TRBV18 and TRBJ2-4; 7 positions match TRBD1. V dropped 2 bases and J dropped 12; count of bases not matched to a gene: 7. The CDR3 has 13 amino acids. CDR1 and CDR2 from the germline V gene are KGHSH and LQKENI.

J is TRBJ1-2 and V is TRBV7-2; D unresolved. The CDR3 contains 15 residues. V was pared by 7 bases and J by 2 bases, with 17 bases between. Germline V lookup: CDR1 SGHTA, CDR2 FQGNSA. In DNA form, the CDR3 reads TGTGCCAGCACTGGGCGGGGTTCGGCCAACTATGGCTACACCTTC. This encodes CASTGRGSANYGYTF.

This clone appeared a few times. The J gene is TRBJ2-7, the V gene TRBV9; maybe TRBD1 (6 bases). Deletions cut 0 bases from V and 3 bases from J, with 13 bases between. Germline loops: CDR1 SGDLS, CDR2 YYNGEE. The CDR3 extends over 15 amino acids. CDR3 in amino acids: CASSVEGHLGYEQYF. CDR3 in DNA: TGTGCCAGCAGCGTAGAGGGACACCTAGGCTACGAGCAGTACTTC.

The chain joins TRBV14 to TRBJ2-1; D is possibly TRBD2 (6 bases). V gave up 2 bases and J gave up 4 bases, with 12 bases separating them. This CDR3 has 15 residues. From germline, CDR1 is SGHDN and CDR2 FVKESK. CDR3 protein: CASSQWAGRYNEQFF. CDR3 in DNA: TGTGCCAGCAGCCAATGGGCAGGGAGGTACAATGAGCAGTTCTTC.

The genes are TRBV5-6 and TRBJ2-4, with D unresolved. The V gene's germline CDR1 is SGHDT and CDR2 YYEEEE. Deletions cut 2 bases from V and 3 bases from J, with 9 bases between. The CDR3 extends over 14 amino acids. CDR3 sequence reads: CASSFQGGKNIQYF. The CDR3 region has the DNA TGTGCCAGCAGCTTCCAAGGCGGCAAAAACATTCAGTACTTC.

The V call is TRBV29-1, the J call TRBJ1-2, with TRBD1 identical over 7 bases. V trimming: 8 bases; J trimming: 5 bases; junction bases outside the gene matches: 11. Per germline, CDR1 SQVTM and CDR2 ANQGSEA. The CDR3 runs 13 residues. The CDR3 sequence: CSSETQGRYGYTF. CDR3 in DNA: TGCAGCTCCGAGACACAGGGGCGGTATGGCTACACCTTC.

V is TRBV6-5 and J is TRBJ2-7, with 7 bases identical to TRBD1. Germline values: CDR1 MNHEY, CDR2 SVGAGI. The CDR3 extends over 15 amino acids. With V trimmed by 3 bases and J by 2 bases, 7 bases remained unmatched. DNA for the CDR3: TGTGCCAGCAGTTATACCCGGGACAGCCCCTACGAGCAGTACTTC. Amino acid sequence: CASSYTRDSPYEQYF.

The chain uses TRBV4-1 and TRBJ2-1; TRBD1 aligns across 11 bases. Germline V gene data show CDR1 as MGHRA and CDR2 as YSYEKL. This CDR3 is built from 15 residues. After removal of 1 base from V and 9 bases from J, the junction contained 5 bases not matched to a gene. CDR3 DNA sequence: TGCGCCAGCAGCCAAGTAGGACAGGGGGCGAGTGAGCAGTTCTTC. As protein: CASSQVGQGASEQFF.

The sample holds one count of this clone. The CDR3 sequence is CASSPGDRNYGYTF. CDR3 DNA: TGTGCCAGCAGTCCAGGGGACAGAAACTATGGCTACACCTTC. This chain joins TRBV28 and TRBJ1-2; 7 nucleotides align to TRBD1. V lost 5 bases, J lost 2 bases, and 5 bases stayed unmatched. The CDR3 has 14 residues. The germline V gene has CDR1 MDHEN and CDR2 SYDVKM.